One and the same sample provided the 3 T cell receptor beta chains below, sequenced in a study of CD8+ T cells in alopecia areata. Sequencing relied on a cDNA template that was reverse transcribed from extracted RNA. Sequenced by immunoSEQ multiplex PCR; TCRdb stores in-frame clones only, minus some. The sample lists 200,000 to 250,000 clones, around 62% occurring once. Sequencing was performed on CD4+ T cells sorted from blood, taken at week 0. The receptors come from a human donor with alopecia areata.

This clone appeared many times. The rearrangement uses TRBV11-2 and TRBJ2-1, with 14 bases identical to TRBD2. V shed 5 bases, J shed 7 bases, and the junction held 4 bases outside the gene matches. CDR3 length equals 15 residues. Germline CDR1 reads SGHAT; CDR2 reads FQNNGV. The CDR3 DNA reads as TGTGCCAGCAGCCGACTAGCGGGGGGGCCAAATGAGCAGTTCTTC. This translates into CASSRLAGGPNEQFF.

V gene TRBV6-5 combines with J gene TRBJ2-7; 7 nucleotides match TRBD2. V lost 6 bases to trimming and J lost 5 bases; unmatched junction nucleotides: 7. The germline CDR1 and CDR2 sequences are MNHEY and SVGAGI. The CDR3 extends over 13 amino acids. For the CDR3, the DNA is TGTGCCAGCAGAAAGTCGGGAGGCAACGAGCAGTACTTC. Its translation is CASRKSGGNEQYF.

This chain connects TRBV27 to TRBJ2-7; tentatively, D is TRBD1 or TRBD2 (5 bases each). In germline, CDR1 is MNHEY, CDR2 SMNVEV (reference sequence). V was clipped by 3 bases and J by 4 bases, with 16 bases between them. There are 15 residues in the CDR3. CDR3 in DNA: TGTGCCAGCAGTTTGTTCGGGACGGAGGATTACGAGCAGTACTTC. This translates into CASSLFGTEDYEQYF.